The 21 T cell receptor beta chains below come from one sample, sequenced in a study of T cell responses to AZD1222 COVID-19 vaccine. Sequenced by immunoSEQ multiplex PCR; TCRdb stores in-frame clones only, minus some. The sample lists roughly 100,000 clones, 90% to 95% occurring once. This material consisted of peripheral blood, taken on day 0 of AZD1222 vaccination. These receptors originate from an adult in good health.

This chain links TRBV28 with TRBJ2-7, with 8 bases that match TRBD1. The V gene end was trimmed by 6 bases and the J gene end by 8 bases; junction bases not matched to a gene: 6. The CDR3 has 12 residues. From germline, CDR1 is MDHEN and CDR2 SYDVKM. CDR3 nucleotide sequence: TGTGCCAGCAGCCCAGACAGGGGTAAGCAGTACTTC. It translates to CASSPDRGKQYF.

The chain combines TRBV5-1 with TRBJ2-3, with 7 positions matching TRBD2. V shed 2 bases and J 2 bases; nucleotides not matched to a gene: 5. CDR3 length: 15 amino acids. Per germline, CDR1 SGHRS and CDR2 YFSETQ. CDR3 protein: CASSFISGDTDTQYF. The CDR3 nucleotides are TGCGCCAGCAGCTTTATCAGCGGGGACACAGATACGCAGTATTTT.

The V call is TRBV7-8, the J call TRBJ2-7; D gene ambiguous. V was pared by 5 bases and J by 6 bases, with 11 bases between. The CDR3 runs 12 residues. Per the germline V gene, CDR1 is SGHVS and CDR2 is FQNEAQ. CDR3 nucleotides: TGTGCCAGCAGCCCGATGATAGGCGAGCAGTACTTC. It encodes CASSPMIGEQYF.

The chain employs TRBV19 and TRBJ2-3, with TRBD2 matching 11 bases. This CDR3 is built from 16 residues. Per the germline V gene, CDR1 is LNHDA and CDR2 is SQIVND (reference sequence). Trimming at V came to 3 bases and at J to 4 bases, leaving 6 bases not matched to a gene. CDR3 bases: TGTGCCAGTAGTATGGTTAAGGGACTAGCGGCAGATACGCAGTATTTT. This translates into CASSMVKGLAADTQYF. Complete variable domain (other parts from reference TRBV19 and TRBJ2-3): DGGITQSPKYLFRKEGQNVTLSCEQNLNHDAMYWYRQDPGQGLRLIYYSQIVNDFQKGDIAEGYSVSREKKESFPLTVTSAQKNPTAFYLCASSMVKGLAADTQYFGPGTRLTVL.

The chain is built from TRBV19 and TRBJ2-7; D remains ambiguous. This CDR3 is 13 amino acids long. The germline V and J ends were trimmed by 6 bases and 1 base, with 10 bases remaining between them. Germline CDR1 LNHDA, CDR2 SQIVND (reference sequence). For the CDR3, the DNA is TGTGCCAGTAGCCTCGCCGGTTCCTACGAGCAGTACTTC. Its translation is CASSLAGSYEQYF.

This rearrangement joins TRBV11-3 to TRBJ2-1; weak D call: TRBD2 (6 bases). This CDR3 spans 15 amino acids. Trimming left V 5 bases short and J 2 bases short, with 13 bases between. Germline values: CDR1 SGHNT, CDR2 YENEEA. CDR3 region: CASSPGRGPYNEQFF. CDR3 sequence (DNA): TGTGCCAGCAGCCCGGGGCGGGGTCCCTACAATGAGCAGTTCTTC.

The chain recombines TRBV10-2 with TRBJ2-1; 9 bases line up with TRBD1. V lost 5 bases to trimming and J lost 5 bases; unmatched junction nucleotides: 10. This CDR3 comprises 16 residues. Looked up from germline, CDR1 is WSHSY and CDR2 is SAAADI. The CDR3 sequence is CASSFTTGQGHNEQFF. CDR3 DNA: TGCGCCAGCAGTTTTACAACGGGACAGGGCCACAATGAGCAGTTCTTC.

The chain couples TRBV19 to TRBJ1-1; TRBD1 is a possible D gene (6 bases). The CDR3 covers 14 residues. Germline V gene sequence: CDR1 LNHDA, CDR2 SQIVND (reference sequence). V was pared by 5 bases and J by 7 bases, with 17 bases between. In nucleotides, the CDR3 is TGTGCCAGTAGTTTCGGGGGCAGGGGAGGTGAAGCTTTCTTT. This codes for CASSFGGRGGEAFF. The whole variable domain, remainder taken from reference TRBV19 and TRBJ1-1, is DGGITQSPKYLFRKEGQNVTLSCEQNLNHDAMYWYRQDPGQGLRLIYYSQIVNDFQKGDIAEGYSVSREKKESFPLTVTSAQKNPTAFYLCASSFGGRGGEAFFGQGTRLTVV.

This chain uses TRBV9 with TRBJ2-5; 9 bases are a match to TRBD1. With V trimmed by 5 bases and J by 2 bases, 7 bases remained unmatched. The CDR3 has 15 amino acids. In germline, CDR1 is SGDLS, CDR2 YYNGEE. The DNA of the CDR3 is TGTGCCAGCAGTCAACAGGGGGCGCCTCAAGAGACCCAGTACTTC. It encodes CASSQQGAPQETQYF.

The rearrangement joins TRBV28 to TRBJ1-6, with D maybe TRBD1 (6 bases). Germline CDR1 MDHEN, CDR2 SYDVKM. This CDR3 has 15 residues. Trimming took 7 bases from V and 10 from J, leaving 20 bases between them. DNA for the CDR3: TGTGCCAGCACCCCCTCGGGGGGGCAGGGATCACCCCTCCACTTT. Translation gives CASTPSGGQGSPLHF.

V and J are TRBV19 and TRBJ2-1, with 10 bases aligning to TRBD2. Trimming cost V 4 bases and J 9 bases; bases outside gene matches: 3. Germline CDR1 LNHDA, CDR2 SQIVND (reference sequence). The CDR3 covers 13 residues. The CDR3 DNA reads TGTGCCAGTAGTACGACTAGCGGGCTTGAGCAGTTCTTC. Translation gives CASSTTSGLEQFF.

This sequence joins TRBV7-2 and TRBJ1-6; possible D gene TRBD1, 5 bases. The CDR3 is 15 residues long. Germline assignment: CDR1 SGHTA and CDR2 FQGNSA. V lost 5 bases to trimming and J lost 10 bases, with 18 bases between them. The CDR3 here is CASSLFYRLDSPLHF. In DNA, the CDR3 is TGTGCCAGCAGCCTTTTTTACAGGCTTGACTCACCCCTCCACTTT.

The chain recombines TRBV7-2 with TRBJ1-1, with TRBD1 matching over 7 bases. Losses at the gene ends were 1 base for V and 5 bases for J; bases not matched to a gene: 4. The CDR3 contains 14 residues. Germline CDR1 SGHTA, CDR2 FQGNSA. The DNA of the CDR3 is TGTGCCAGCAGCTTAGATGGCAGGGGGACTGAAGCTTTCTTT. Translation gives CASSLDGRGTEAFF.

The chain links TRBV18 to TRBJ1-2, with 10 bases matching TRBD1. The CDR3 covers 14 residues. Germline V gene sequence: CDR1 KGHSH, CDR2 LQKENI. J lost 3 bases, V lost 4 bases, and 2 bases had no gene match. CDR3 protein: CASSRDRGDYGYTF. CDR3 nucleotide sequence: TGTGCCAGCTCACGGGACAGGGGTGACTATGGCTACACCTTC.

Only one count was recorded for this clone. The rearrangement joins TRBV7-2 to TRBJ2-3; 8 nucleotides match TRBD1. V dropped 5 bases and J dropped 5; count of bases not matched to a gene: 9. Germline V lookup: CDR1 SGHTA, CDR2 FQGNSA. The CDR3 has 15 amino acids. The CDR3 loop reads CASSPPTGAGDTQYF. The CDR3 DNA reads TGTGCCAGCAGCCCCCCGACAGGGGCAGGAGATACGCAGTATTTT.

The V call is TRBV19, the J call TRBJ1-3; TRBD1 aligns across 7 bases. This CDR3 has 16 amino acids. The V gene's germline CDR1 is LNHDA and CDR2 SQIVND (reference sequence). V shed 5 bases, J shed 3 bases, and the junction held 10 bases outside the gene matches. CDR3 in DNA: TGTGCCAGTAGTTCGCTCGGGACAGAGATTGGAAACACCATATATTTT. Amino acid sequence: CASSSLGTEIGNTIYF.

The chain combines TRBV5-1 with TRBJ2-2; D gene unclear. V lost 1 base, J lost 5 bases, and 6 bases lay in between. The CDR3 is 13 residues long. Germline-derived CDR1 and CDR2 are SGHRS and YFSETQ. Written as DNA, the CDR3 is TGCGCCAGCAGCTTGTGGGCTACCGGGGAGCTGTTTTTT. Protein product: CASSLWATGELFF.

The gene calls are TRBV7-9 and TRBJ1-1; D ambiguous. This CDR3 has 16 amino acids. Per the germline V gene, CDR1 is SEHNR and CDR2 is FQNEAQ (reference sequence). Deletions cut 5 bases from V and 6 bases from J, with 22 bases between. In DNA form, the CDR3 reads TGTGCCAGCAGCCCGTCTTCCCAGTTTGGTGGGTCTGAAGCTTTCTTT. The encoded protein is CASSPSSQFGGSEAFF.

This clone was detected only once. This chain joins TRBV4-3 and TRBJ2-7; weak D call: TRBD1 (5 bases). The germline V gene encodes CDR1 LGHNA and CDR2 YSLEER. Trimming took 0 bases from V and 0 from J, leaving 12 bases between them. This CDR3 spans 16 amino acids. In DNA form, the CDR3 reads TGCGCCAGCAGCCAAGATGCTCAGGGAACCTCCTACGAGCAGTACTTC. This gives the protein CASSQDAQGTSYEQYF.

The gene calls are TRBV6-7 and TRBJ2-3; TRBD2 aligns across 15 bases. TRBV6-7 falls under the ORF class, with uncertain function. V lost 11 bases, J lost 4 bases, and 19 bases stayed unmatched. CDR3 size: 19 residues. The CDR3 sequence is CAGPSRERTSGRAADTQYF. The DNA of the CDR3 is TGTGCCGGACCTTCACGCGAAAGGACTAGCGGGAGGGCGGCAGATACGCAGTATTTT.

The chain has TRBV6-5 and TRBJ2-5; no clear D. The CDR3 loop spans 13 amino acids. Trimming pared 8 bases from V and 2 bases from J, leaving 12 bases between. Germline V gene lookup returns CDR1 MNHEY and CDR2 SVGAGI. The CDR3: CASRLWIQETQYF. Here the CDR3 DNA reads TGTGCCAGCCGCCTTTGGATTCAAGAGACCCAGTACTTC.